This entry features one T cell receptor beta chain sequence. Its antigen remains unidentified. The authors built TCR beta libraries using iRepertoire HTBI primers and Arm-PCR of CDR3 regions. MiXCR, applied by TCRdb to the multiplex PCR reads, yields one record per CDR3 protein. The sample contains around 500,000 distinct CDR3 sequences, roughly 20% of which appear only once. Time point given: persistent/refractory GD, antithyroid drugs over 5 years with positive TRAb. Isolated PBMC RNA provided the starting material for the TCR library. Peripheral blood, 7.5 to 9.5 milliliters per patient, was collected in EDTA tubes. Germline trimming cut 5 bases from V and 4 bases from J; bases unmatched to any gene: 13. Germline loops: CDR1 MNHEY, CDR2 SVGEGT. The CDR3 sequence is 17 residues long. This entry belongs to a study of regulatory T cells in long-lasting Graves disease. Study in general: Patients met the persistent Graves' disease definition after over 5 years of antithyroid drugs with positive TSH receptor antibodies.

Overall study findings and caveats: Favoring TRBV28, TRBJ1-2 and TRBJ2-5 was a feature seen in persistent disease. New patients shared about 880 public clonotypes, fewer than the approximately 2,500 shared by persistent patients.

V gene TRBV6-2 or TRBV6-3 combines with J gene TRBJ1-5; 8 nucleotides agree with TRBD1. The origin of this receptor is a female donor with Graves disease. The source was peripheral blood mononuclear cells (PBMCs), collected when the disease was refractory, from a patient treated with antithyroid drugs. The CDR3 DNA is TGTGCCAGCAGTATGGGGACAGGCCTGGGCCGAAATCAGCCCCAGCATTTT. It codes for CASSMGTGLGRNQPQHF.